Presented here are 5 T cell receptor beta chains from one specimen sequenced in a study of T cells in Graves' hyperthyroidism and ophthalmopathy. TCR beta CDR3 region amplification was performed from RNA transcripts. First-round RT-PCR with HTBI primers amplified the TCR CDR3 region. TCRdb re-analysed the multiplex PCR reads in MiXCR, keeping a single row per CDR3 protein. The sample holds 100,000 to 130,000 distinct CDR3 sequences, more than 15% seen once. Sample: blood. These receptors all stem from a woman aged 45-65 years with Graves' hyperthyroidism.

This clonotype was counted many times. This chain links TRBV2 with TRBJ1-5; the D gene is possibly TRBD1 (5 bases). Germline CDR1 is SNHLY and CDR2 is FYNNEI. The CDR3 is 14 residues long. V shed 8 bases and J shed 7 bases, with 18 bases lying between them. CDR3 nucleotide sequence: TGTGCCAGCGGGAGCACCGGGGGTAGACAGCCCCAGCATTTT. Translation gives CASGSTGGRQPQHF.

The CDR3 sequence is CASSRTGTVQETQYF. The CDR3 bases are TGTGCCAGCTCTCGAACCGGGACAGTCCAAGAGACCCAGTACTTC. This sequence joins TRBV18 and TRBJ2-5; 7 bases align to TRBD1. Germline loops: CDR1 KGHSH, CDR2 LQKENI. V shed 6 bases and J 1 base; nucleotides not matched to a gene: 8. The CDR3 is 15 residues long.

This chain links TRBV6-1 with TRBJ2-3, with TRBD2 identical over 9 bases. Germline CDR1 is MNHNS and CDR2 is SASEGT. The CDR3 has 18 residues. The J segment lost 0 bases and the V segment lost 6 bases, leaving 13 bases of the junction unmatched. CDR3 protein: CASSPGLAGGPSTDTQYF. The CDR3 bases are TGTGCCAGCAGCCCGGGACTAGCTGGAGGCCCTAGCACAGATACGCAGTATTTT.

The chain is built from TRBV29-1 and TRBJ2-3, with D perhaps TRBD1 (5 bases). The germline V gene has CDR1 SQVTM and CDR2 ANQGSEA. Trimming took 6 bases from V and 6 from J, leaving 7 bases between them. The CDR3 totals 10 residues. The CDR3 coding sequence is TGCAGCGTGGGGCTTGATACGCAGTATTTT. Protein: CSVGLDTQYF.

In this sample, this clonotype turned up many times. The chain combines TRBV7-9 with TRBJ2-1; 9 bases align to TRBD2. From germline, CDR1 is SEHNR and CDR2 FQNEAQ (reference sequence). The junction had 5 bases not matched to a gene; V was cut back by 1 base and J by 4 bases. The CDR3 covers 16 residues. This CDR3 is CASSLVTSGSYNEQFF. The CDR3 region has the DNA TGTGCCAGCAGCTTAGTGACTAGCGGATCGTACAATGAGCAGTTCTTC.